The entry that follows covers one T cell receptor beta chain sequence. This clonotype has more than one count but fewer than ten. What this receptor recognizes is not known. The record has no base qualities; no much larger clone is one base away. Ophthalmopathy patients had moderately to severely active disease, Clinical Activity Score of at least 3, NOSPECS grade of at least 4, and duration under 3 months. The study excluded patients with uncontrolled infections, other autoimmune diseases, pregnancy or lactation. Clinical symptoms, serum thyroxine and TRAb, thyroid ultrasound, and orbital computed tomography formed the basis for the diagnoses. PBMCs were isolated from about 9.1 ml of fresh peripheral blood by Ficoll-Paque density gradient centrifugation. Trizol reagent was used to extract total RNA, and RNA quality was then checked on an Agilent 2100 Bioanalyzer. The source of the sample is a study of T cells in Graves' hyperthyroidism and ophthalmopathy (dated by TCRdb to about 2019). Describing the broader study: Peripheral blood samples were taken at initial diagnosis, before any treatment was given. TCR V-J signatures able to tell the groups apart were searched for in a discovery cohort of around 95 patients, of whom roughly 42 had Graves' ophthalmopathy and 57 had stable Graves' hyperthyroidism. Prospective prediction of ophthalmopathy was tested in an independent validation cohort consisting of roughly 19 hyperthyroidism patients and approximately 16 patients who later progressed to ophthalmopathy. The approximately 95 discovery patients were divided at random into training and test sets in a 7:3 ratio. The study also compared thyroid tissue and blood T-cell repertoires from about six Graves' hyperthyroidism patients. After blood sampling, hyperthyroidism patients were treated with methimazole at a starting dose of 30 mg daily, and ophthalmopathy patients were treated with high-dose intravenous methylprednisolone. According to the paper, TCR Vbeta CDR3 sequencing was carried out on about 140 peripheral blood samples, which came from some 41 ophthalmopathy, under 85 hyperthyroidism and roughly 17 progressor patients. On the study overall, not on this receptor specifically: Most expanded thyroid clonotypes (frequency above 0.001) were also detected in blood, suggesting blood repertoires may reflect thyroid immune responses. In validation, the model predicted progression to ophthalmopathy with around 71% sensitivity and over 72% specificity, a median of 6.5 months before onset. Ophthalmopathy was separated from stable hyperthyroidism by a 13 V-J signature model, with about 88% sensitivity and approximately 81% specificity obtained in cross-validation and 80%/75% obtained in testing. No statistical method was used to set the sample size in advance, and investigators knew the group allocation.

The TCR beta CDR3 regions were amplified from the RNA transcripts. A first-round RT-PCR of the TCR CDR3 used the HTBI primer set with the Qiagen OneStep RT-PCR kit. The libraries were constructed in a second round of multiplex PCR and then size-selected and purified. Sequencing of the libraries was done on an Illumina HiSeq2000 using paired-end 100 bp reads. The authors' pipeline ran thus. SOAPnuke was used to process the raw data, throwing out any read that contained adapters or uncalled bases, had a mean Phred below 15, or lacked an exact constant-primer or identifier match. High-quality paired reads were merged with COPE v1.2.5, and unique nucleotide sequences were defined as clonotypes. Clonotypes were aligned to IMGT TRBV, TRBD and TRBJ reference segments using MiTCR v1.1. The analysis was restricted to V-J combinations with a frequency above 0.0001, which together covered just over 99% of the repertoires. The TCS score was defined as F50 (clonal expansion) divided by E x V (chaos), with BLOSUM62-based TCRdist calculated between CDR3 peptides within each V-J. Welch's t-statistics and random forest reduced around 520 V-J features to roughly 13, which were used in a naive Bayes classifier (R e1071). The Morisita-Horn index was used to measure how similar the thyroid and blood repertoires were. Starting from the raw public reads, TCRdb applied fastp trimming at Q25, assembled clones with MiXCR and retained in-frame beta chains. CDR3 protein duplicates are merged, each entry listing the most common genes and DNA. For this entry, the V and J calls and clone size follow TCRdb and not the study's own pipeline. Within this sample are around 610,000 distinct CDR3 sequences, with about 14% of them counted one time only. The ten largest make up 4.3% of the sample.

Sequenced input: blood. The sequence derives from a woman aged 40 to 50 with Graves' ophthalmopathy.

The CDR3 region has the sequence CASSIGPASNQPQHF. The nucleotide sequence is TGTGCCAGCAGTATAGGACCGGCGAGCAATCAGCCCCAGCATTTT. In this chain, TRBV28 is recombined with TRBJ1-5; the D gene remains uncertain. Including the terminal cysteine and phenylalanine, the CDR3 comprises 15 residues. CDR3 DNA is the only sequence kept; it has 45 bases, read in frame from the first base. The CDR1 and CDR2 encoded by the germline V gene are MDHEN and SYDVKM. V is shortened by 5 bases, J by 1 base, and the region joining them spans 12 bases.